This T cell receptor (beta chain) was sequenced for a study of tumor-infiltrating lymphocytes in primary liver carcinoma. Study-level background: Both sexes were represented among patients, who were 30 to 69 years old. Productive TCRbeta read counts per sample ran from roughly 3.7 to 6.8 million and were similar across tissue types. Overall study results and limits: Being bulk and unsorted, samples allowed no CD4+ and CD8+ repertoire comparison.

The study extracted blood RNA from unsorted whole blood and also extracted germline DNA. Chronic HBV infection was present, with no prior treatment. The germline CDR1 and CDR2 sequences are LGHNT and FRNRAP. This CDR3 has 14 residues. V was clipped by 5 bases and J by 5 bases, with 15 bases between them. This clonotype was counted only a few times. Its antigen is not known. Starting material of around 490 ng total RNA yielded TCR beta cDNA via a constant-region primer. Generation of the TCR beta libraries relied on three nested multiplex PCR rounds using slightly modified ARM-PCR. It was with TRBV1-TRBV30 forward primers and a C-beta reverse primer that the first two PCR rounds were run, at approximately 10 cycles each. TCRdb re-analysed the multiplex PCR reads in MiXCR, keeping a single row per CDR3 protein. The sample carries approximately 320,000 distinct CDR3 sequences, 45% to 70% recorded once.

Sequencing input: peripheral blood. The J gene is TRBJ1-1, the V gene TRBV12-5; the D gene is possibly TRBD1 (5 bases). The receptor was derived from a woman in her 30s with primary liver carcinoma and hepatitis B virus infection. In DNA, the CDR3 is TGTGCTAGTGGTCACCCTCAGGGACGGACTGAAGCTTTCTTT. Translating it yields CASGHPQGRTEAFF.